This T cell receptor (beta chain) emerged from a study of blood T cell repertoires in COVID-19. Germline CDR1 and CDR2: ENHRY and SYGVKD. The J segment lost 6 bases and the V segment lost 7 bases, leaving 12 bases of the junction unmatched. This CDR3 contains 16 residues. This table comes from immunoSEQ multiplex PCR, and its TCRdb copy is limited to in-frame clones, with some not included. Among a few hundred thousand clones listed, 80% to 90% were seen once. The chain links TRBV10-3 to TRBJ1-4; 9 bases agree with TRBD1. This receptor was identified in a woman between 45 and 60 years old with acute or convalescent COVID-19. Material for sequencing was peripheral blood. Here the CDR3 DNA reads TGTGCCATCACTCCGACCAACAGGACAGGGGATGAAAAACTGTTTTTT. This sequence encodes CAITPTNRTGDEKLFF.